This record covers a single T cell receptor (beta chain). This CDR3 spans 18 amino acids. In germline, CDR1 is SGHRS, CDR2 YFSETQ. V gave up 1 base and J gave up 2 bases; unmatched junction bases: 11. The data derive from a study of T cells in tumors after PD-1 blockade. The method was immunoSEQ multiplex PCR; TCRdb's version includes in-frame clones alone and lacks a portion of them. The data hold about 33,000 clones, with around 80% observed a single time. The V gene is TRBV5-1, the J gene TRBJ2-3; 9 nucleotides align to TRBD2. Sequencing used PBMCs, obtained before anti-PD-1 treatment. The receptor's source is a human donor with basal cell carcinoma. The CDR3 DNA sequence: TGCGCCAGCAGCTTGCAAGTTGTAGCGGGGGATTACACAGATACGCAGTATTTT. Protein sequence: CASSLQVVAGDYTDTQYF. The full variable domain, in which reference TRBV5-1 and TRBJ2-3 provide the parts outside the CDR3, is KAGVTQTPRYLIKTRGQQVTLSCSPISGHRSVSWYQQTPGQGLQFLFEYFSETQRNKGNFPGRFSGRQFSNSRSEMNVSTLELGDSALYLCASSLQVVAGDYTDTQYFGPGTRLTVL.